Listed below are T cell receptor beta chains from one sample, sequenced in a study of cytomegalovirus exposure and HLA in healthy donors. The table came from immunoSEQ multiplex PCR; TCRdb's copy has only in-frame clones and leaves some out. The data contain 90,000 or so clones, approximately 78% of them singletons. Source material: PBMCs. These receptors came from a male donor in good health and CMV-seropositive. Both conserved end residues are part of each CDR3. A D gene is named only where the DNA matches it firmly. A clone size is listed for some rows: how often the clone was seen (once, few, many), or a class if it is expanded.

TRBD2,TRBV30,TRBJ2-5,-,CAWSVLAGPQETQYF,TGTGCCTGGAGTGTCTTAGCGGGGCCCCAAGAGACCCAGTACTTC
TRBD1,TRBV6-5,TRBJ2-7,once,CASSFGTAYEQYF,TGTGCCAGCAGTTTTGGGACAGCCTACGAGCAGTACTTC
-,TRBV6-5,TRBJ1-1,few,CASSPDLQGNTEAFF,TGTGCCAGCAGTCCGGATCTACAGGGAAACACTGAAGCTTTCTTT
TRBD2,TRBV4-1,TRBJ2-1,few,CASSQEETSGRAWSYNEQFF,TGCGCCAGCAGCCAAGAAGAAACTAGCGGGAGAGCCTGGTCCTACAATGAGCAGTTCTTC
-,TRBV5-1,TRBJ1-1,-,CASSAGGVEAFF,TGCGCCAGCAGCGCCGGGGGGGTTGAAGCTTTCTTT
-,TRBV27,TRBJ2-7,-,CASSLFLRTYEQYF,TGTGCCAGCAGTTTATTTCTTCGGACATACGAGCAGTACTTC
TRBD1,TRBV5-1,TRBJ2-4,-,CASSAVSGTGGDIQYF,TGCGCCAGCAGCGCAGTCTCCGGGACAGGGGGCGACATTCAGTACTTC
TRBD1,TRBV11-3,TRBJ1-1,-,CASSPDREIGTEAFF,TGTGCCAGCAGCCCCGACAGGGAAATCGGAACTGAAGCTTTCTTT
-,TRBV5-1,TRBJ2-3,-,CASSFIAGRDTQYF,TGCGCCAGCAGCTTCATTGCAGGGCGGGATACGCAGTATTTT
TRBD2,TRBV13,TRBJ2-1,-,CASSLVVAGEQFF,TGTGCCAGCAGCTTAGTGGTAGCGGGCGAGCAGTTCTTC
-,TRBV29-1,TRBJ2-7,-,CSVVRGPYEQYF,TGCAGCGTCGTCAGGGGTCCCTACGAGCAGTACTTC
-,TRBV21-1,TRBJ1-6,-,CASSNSIEEGVNNSPLHF,TGTGCCAGCAGCAATTCCATCGAGGAGGGAGTAAATAATTCACCCCTCCACTTT
-,TRBV5-6,TRBJ2-3,-,CASRAWAPRTDTQYF,TGTGCCAGCAGGGCGTGGGCGCCCCGCACAGATACGCAGTATTTT
TRBD1,TRBV6-1,TRBJ2-7,-,CATWTGSLGEQYF,TGTGCCACCTGGACAGGATCCCTAGGCGAGCAGTACTTC
TRBD1,TRBV19,TRBJ2-7,-,CASSIPGGFNEQYF,TGTGCCAGTAGTATCCCAGGGGGCTTTAACGAGCAGTACTTC
-,TRBV28,TRBJ2-7,-,CASSLEGLASYEQYF,TGTGCCAGCAGTTTAGAGGGACTGGCGTCCTACGAGCAGTACTTC
TRBD1,TRBV6-4,TRBJ1-1,-,CASSVTGGTEAFF,TGTGCCAGCAGCGTAACAGGGGGGACTGAAGCTTTCTTT
TRBD1,TRBV7-8,TRBJ1-5,-,CASRKSGQGSNQPQHF,TGTGCCAGCAGAAAATCAGGACAGGGGAGCAATCAGCCCCAGCATTTT
-,TRBV28,TRBJ1-6,few,CASRRSGGNSPLHF,TGTGCCAGCCGTCGGTCGGGGGGTAATTCACCCCTCCACTTT
-,TRBV6-5,TRBJ1-5,-,CASSNSGGRYQPQHF,TGTGCCAGCAGTAACTCGGGGGGACGCTATCAGCCCCAGCATTTT
TRBD2,TRBV27,TRBJ2-7,-,CASQVGGSSYEQYF,TGTGCCAGCCAAGTCGGGGGGAGCTCCTACGAGCAGTACTTC
TRBD2,TRBV11-3,TRBJ2-2,-,CASSPGLAGGSNTGELFF,TGTGCCAGCAGCCCGGGACTAGCGGGGGGGTCGAACACCGGGGAGCTGTTTTTT
TRBD2,TRBV5-8,TRBJ2-7,-,CASSSQRLAGGAYEQYF,TGTGCCAGCAGCTCCCAGAGACTAGCGGGGGGTGCCTACGAGCAGTACTTC
-,TRBV5-1,TRBJ1-4,-,CASRPGEGDEKLFF,TGCGCCAGCAGGCCGGGGGAAGGGGACGAAAAACTGTTTTTT
TRBD1,TRBV27,TRBJ1-1,-,CASSFAGQGNTEAFF,TGTGCCAGCAGTTTTGCAGGACAGGGGAACACTGAAGCTTTCTTT
TRBD2,TRBV30,TRBJ2-1,-,CASPTGTSGSYNEQFF,TGTGCCTCGCCAACCGGGACTAGCGGGTCCTACAATGAGCAGTTCTTC
-,TRBV27,TRBJ1-2,-,CASTDLPGTNYGYTF,TGTGCCAGCACGGACCTACCAGGGACTAACTATGGCTACACCTTC
-,TRBV5-6,TRBJ2-1,once,CASSHTAGTGVFEQFF,TGTGCCAGCAGTCACACTGCGGGGACCGGAGTTTTTGAGCAGTTCTTC
-,TRBV21-1,TRBJ2-2,once,CASSKAGTANTGELFF,TGTGCCAGCAGCAAAGCCGGGACAGCGAACACCGGGGAGCTGTTTTTT
-,TRBV9,TRBJ2-4,-,CARRTRDTSLAKNIQYF,TGTGCCAGGAGAACACGGGACACCTCGCTAGCCAAAAACATTCAGTACTTC
-,TRBV28,TRBJ1-2,-,CASSRGLNYGYTF,TGTGCCAGCAGCCGGGGTCTTAACTATGGCTACACCTTC
TRBD1,TRBV28,TRBJ1-2,-,CAHDWTGFIGNYGYTF,TGTGCACACGACTGGACAGGTTTTATCGGAAACTATGGCTACACCTTC
TRBD2,TRBV7-6,TRBJ2-1,few,CASSPVGLAGGDEQFF,TGTGCCAGCAGCCCCGTCGGACTAGCGGGGGGCGATGAGCAGTTCTTC
TRBD2,TRBV29-1,TRBJ2-1,-,CSVEGGKHNEQFF,TGCAGCGTTGAGGGGGGGAAACACAATGAGCAGTTCTTC
TRBD2,TRBV5-6,TRBJ2-1,few,CASRPGTSGFYNEQFF,TGTGCCAGCAGGCCCGGGACTAGCGGATTCTACAATGAGCAGTTCTTC
TRBD2,TRBV14,TRBJ2-7,once,CASSQVILARSYEQYF,TGTGCCAGCAGCCAAGTCATACTAGCGCGGTCCTACGAGCAGTACTTC
-,TRBV30,TRBJ2-7,-,CAWSWLAGYEQYF,TGTGCCTGGAGTTGGCTAGCAGGCTACGAGCAGTACTTC
-,TRBV6-6,TRBJ1-4,-,CASSLQGSNEKLFF,TGTGCCAGCAGTTTACAGGGCTCTAATGAAAAACTGTTTTTT
-,TRBV6-6,TRBJ1-2,-,CASNSARAEDGYTF,TGTGCCAGCAATTCTGCCAGGGCTGAAGATGGCTACACCTTC
TRBD1,TRBV6-5,TRBJ2-1,once,CASSYLRTGPNEQFF,TGTGCCAGCAGTTACCTACGGACAGGGCCCAATGAGCAGTTCTTC
TRBD2,TRBV6-4,TRBJ2-3,few,CASSEGPAGGGLKDTQYF,TGTGCCAGCAGTGAGGGCCCAGCGGGAGGGGGCCTAAAAGATACGCAGTATTTT
-,TRBV27,TRBJ1-4,-,CASTWTATNEKLFF,TGTGCCAGCACTTGGACAGCAACTAATGAAAAACTGTTTTTT
TRBD1,TRBV27,TRBJ2-5,-,CASSPFEQGIETQYF,TGTGCCAGCAGTCCCTTCGAACAGGGGATTGAGACCCAGTACTTC
TRBD2,TRBV7-2,TRBJ2-5,once,CASTFSGSKTQYF,TGTGCCAGCACTTTTAGCGGGTCAAAGACCCAGTACTTC
TRBD1,TRBV27,TRBJ1-5,-,CASSPGQSYSNQPQHF,TGTGCCAGCAGTCCGGGACAGTCCTATAGCAATCAGCCCCAGCATTTT
TRBD2,TRBV7-8,TRBJ2-5,-,CASSQAGGQETQYF,TGTGCCAGCAGCCAAGCGGGGGGACAAGAGACCCAGTACTTC
TRBD1,TRBV27,TRBJ2-7,-,CASSFTFQGVPPEYF,TGTGCCAGCAGTTTCACATTCCAGGGGGTGCCTCCTGAGTACTTC
TRBD1,TRBV28,TRBJ2-7,-,CAGGTGAYEQYF,TGTGCCGGGGGGACAGGTGCCTACGAGCAGTACTTC
TRBD1,TRBV7-9,TRBJ2-1,-,CASSFGQGFDEQFF,TGTGCCAGCAGCTTCGGACAGGGGTTCGATGAGCAGTTCTTC
TRBD1,TRBV27,TRBJ1-1,-,CASSTRGLGTEAFF,TGTGCCAGCAGTACCAGGGGGCTAGGCACTGAAGCTTTCTTT
TRBD2,TRBV28,TRBJ2-7,-,CASSFSGESAEQYF,TGTGCCAGCAGTTTCAGCGGGGAATCTGCCGAGCAGTACTTC
TRBD1,TRBV7-2,TRBJ1-2,-,CASSSGRGDRRTF,TGTGCCAGCAGCAGCGGTAGAGGGGACAGGAGGACCTTC
TRBD2,TRBV30,TRBJ2-1,-,CAWTRSLTSGGDNEQFF,TGTGCCTGGACCCGGTCCCTTACTAGCGGGGGGGACAATGAGCAGTTCTTC
TRBD2,TRBV2,TRBJ2-2,-,CASRKIAGNTGELFF,TGTGCCAGCCGTAAGATAGCGGGTAACACCGGGGAGCTGTTTTTT